The 16 T cell receptor beta chains in this list originate from one sample, sequenced in a study of vaccination effects on CD4 cells after COVID-19. Generated by immunoSEQ multiplex PCR, the TCRdb table keeps only in-frame clones and is missing some. This sample has 30,000 to 40,000 clones, with about four fifths found just once. For these TCRs, the target antigens are not known. CD4+ T cell isolation took place after approximately 11 days of culture. The sample was CD4+ T cells from PBMCs cultured without peptide, taken before COVID-19 vaccination. The source of these receptors is a human donor who received a COVID-19 vaccine.

This clone occurred a few times. This chain connects TRBV7-2 to TRBJ1-5, with 9 bases that match TRBD1. The CDR3 totals 19 residues. Germline CDR1 and CDR2: SGHTA and FQGNSA. The V and J ends lost 1 base and 1 base, in that order; junction bases with no gene match: 11. CDR3 nucleotide sequence: TGTGCCAGCAGCTTAGTGGGTACAGGGGGCATGGGGAGCAATCAGCCCCAGCATTTT. Residues: CASSLVGTGGMGSNQPQHF.

The V and J genes are TRBV27 and TRBJ1-2; TRBD1 matches at 12 bases. After removal of 6 bases from V and 8 bases from J, the junction contained 10 bases not matched to a gene. There are 15 residues in the CDR3. CDR1 and CDR2 from the germline V gene are MNHEY and SMNVEV (reference sequence). The CDR3 spells CASRPSGQGARGYTF. CDR3 nucleotide sequence: TGTGCCAGCAGGCCCTCGGGACAGGGGGCGAGAGGCTACACCTTC.

This rearrangement joins TRBV15 to TRBJ2-2; weak D call: TRBD2 (5 bases). The germline V gene encodes CDR1 LNHNV and CDR2 YYDKDF (reference sequence). V lost 0 bases and J lost 4, with 15 bases in between. The CDR3 spans 17 residues. The CDR3 coding sequence is TGTGCCACCAGCAGAGAACCGGACGGGATAGGCACCGGGGAGCTGTTTTTT. It translates to CATSREPDGIGTGELFF.

This chain links TRBV24-1 with TRBJ2-3; D ambiguous. V was clipped by 1 base and J by 3 bases, with 7 bases between them. Germline V gene lookup returns CDR1 KGHDR and CDR2 SFDVKD. The CDR3 consists of 14 residues. CDR3 DNA: TGTGCCACCAGTGATTTCTCCCGGACAGATACGCAGTATTTT. Amino acids: CATSDFSRTDTQYF.

The CDR3 DNA sequence: TGTGCCAGCTCACCAGAAATCGACAGGGGGCTGGACGAGCAGTACGTC. Protein sequence: CASSPEIDRGLDEQYV. The gene calls are TRBV18 and TRBJ2-7, with 10 positions matching TRBD1. Germline V gene lookup returns CDR1 KGHSH and CDR2 LQKENI. The junction had 9 bases not matched to a gene; V was cut back by 2 bases and J by 5 bases. The CDR3 length is 16 residues.

The rearrangement links TRBV3-1 (or the pseudogene TRBV3-2) to TRBJ2-1, with D possibly TRBD2 on 6 matching bases. Germline-derived CDR1 and CDR2 are LGHDT and YNNKEL (reference sequence). Trimming took off 1 base at V and 3 bases at J, with 10 bases between the two ends. The CDR3 spans 15 residues. The CDR3 region is CASSQVGGLYNEQFF. CDR3 bases: TGTGCCAGCAGCCAAGTCGGGGGACTCTACAATGAGCAGTTCTTC.

V and J are TRBV7-3 and TRBJ2-5; maybe TRBD2 (7 bases). Trimming left V 5 bases short and J 4 bases short, with 14 bases between. The CDR3 spans 14 residues. In germline, CDR1 is SGHTA, CDR2 FQGTGA. CDR3 protein: CASSPLGGRETQYF. DNA for the CDR3: TGTGCCAGCAGCCCCTTGGGGGGGCGAGAGACCCAGTACTTC.

The rearrangement joins TRBV29-1 to TRBJ1-2; a possible D gene is TRBD1 (6 bases). V lost 7 bases and J 3 bases, leaving 15 bases between the germline ends. This CDR3 comprises 13 residues. The germline gives CDR1 SQVTM, CDR2 ANQGSEA. CDR3 bases: TGCAGCGCCAACAGGGACTTCTACTATGGCTACACCTTC. It encodes CSANRDFYYGYTF.

The chain has TRBV13 and TRBJ2-1, with 7 bases identical to TRBD1. Germline CDR1 PRHDT, CDR2 FYEKMQ (reference sequence). The CDR3 runs 14 residues. V gave up 4 bases and J gave up 2 bases; unmatched junction bases: 2. This CDR3 reads CASSYGQAYNEQFF. The CDR3 DNA reads TGTGCCAGCAGCTATGGACAGGCCTACAATGAGCAGTTCTTC.

The chain links TRBV18 to TRBJ2-6; D is unclear. V was cut by 3 bases and J by 0 bases, with 3 bases left in between. Germline V gives CDR1 KGHSH, CDR2 LQKENI. The CDR3 is 14 amino acids. The CDR3 loop is CASSPYSGANVLTF. Here the CDR3 DNA reads TGTGCCAGCTCACCCTACTCTGGGGCCAACGTCCTGACTTTC.

This sequence joins TRBV27 and TRBJ2-1; 13 bases match TRBD2. Germline CDR1 reads MNHEY; CDR2 reads SMNVEV (reference sequence). This CDR3 comprises 15 residues. V lost 6 bases to trimming and J lost 5 bases; unmatched junction nucleotides: 4. CDR3 nucleotide sequence: TGTGCCAGCAGAGTACTAGCGGGGGGGAACAATGAGCAGTTCTTC. Residues: CASRVLAGGNNEQFF.

A single count supports this clone. The V call is TRBV27, the J call TRBJ2-3; TRBD2 matches 8 bases. With V trimmed by 4 bases and J by 2 bases, 11 bases remained unmatched. This CDR3 region has 17 residues. Germline CDR1 is MNHEY and CDR2 is SMNVEV (reference sequence). The CDR3 DNA reads as TGTGCCAGCAGTTCTATCGGGACTAGAAGACCCACAGATACGCAGTATTTT. It codes for CASSSIGTRRPTDTQYF.

The J gene is TRBJ1-5, the V gene TRBV5-1, with D maybe TRBD1 (5 bases). The CDR3 contains 14 residues. Germline CDR1 SGHRS, CDR2 YFSETQ. V was shortened by 4 bases and J by 5 bases, with 13 bases between the two germline ends. The CDR3: CASSPGAGDQPQHF. The DNA for the CDR3 is TGCGCCAGCAGCCCCGGGGCTGGGGATCAGCCCCAGCATTTT.

The V gene is TRBV11-1, the J gene TRBJ2-5, with 11 bases aligning to TRBD1. There are 15 residues in the CDR3. The trim removed 5 bases at V and 4 bases at J, leaving 6 bases unmatched. CDR1 and CDR2 (germline): SGHAT, FQDESV (reference sequence). The CDR3 region is CASSLGQGARETQYF. The DNA of the CDR3 is TGTGCCAGCAGCCTCGGACAGGGGGCAAGAGAGACCCAGTACTTC.

This chain links TRBV5-8 with TRBJ1-5; no firm D call. Germline CDR1 is SGHTS and CDR2 is YDEGEE. V was trimmed by 5 bases and J by 7 bases, leaving 13 bases between them. This CDR3 is 13 amino acids long. This chain's CDR3 is CASRWEGRQPQHF. The DNA of the CDR3 is TGTGCCAGCAGATGGGAGGGAAGACAGCCCCAGCATTTT.

The CDR3 here is CASRDRVSEQFF. The CDR3 DNA follows: TGTGCCAGCAGAGACAGGGTAAGCGAGCAGTTCTTC. The J gene is TRBJ2-1, the V gene TRBV25-1; TRBD1 matches at 7 bases. This CDR3 contains 12 residues. V lost 6 bases to trimming and J lost 10 bases; unmatched junction nucleotides: 6. Germline values: CDR1 MGHDK, CDR2 SYGVNS.